This T cell receptor (beta chain) was observed in a study of blood T cell repertoires in COVID-19. Study as a whole: Acute and convalescent COVID-19 samples came from the United States, Italy and Spain. Sources were T cells, B-cell-depleted T cells, or PBMCs; the material itself was cDNA or gDNA.

How the authors handled the data: Reference gene primers were amplified, and this amplification served to estimate nucleated cell counts. Repertoires were generated with immunoSEQ multiplex PCR, while TCRdb's copy carries only in-frame clones and drops some. V and J calls and clone size are given by that table; D and trimming were obtained from the DNA. The sample records about 200,000 clones, around four fifths being singletons. Trimming took off 5 bases at V and 3 bases at J, with 10 bases between the two ends. Germline CDR1 is MDHEN and CDR2 is SYDVKM. This CDR3 is 13 amino acids long. J is TRBJ1-2 and V is TRBV28; D unresolved. The specimen was peripheral blood. The TCR sequence derives from a man aged 40-49 years with acute or convalescent COVID-19. This CDR3 reads CASSPRGYYGYTF. DNA for the CDR3: TGTGCCAGCAGTCCCCGGGGTTACTATGGCTACACCTTC.